This T cell receptor beta chain came from a study of cytomegalovirus exposure and HLA in healthy donors. General study results and limits: TCR beta V- and J-gene trimming was later associated with a missense DCLRE1C variant. The investigators catalogued 150 to 200 TCR beta chains as cytomegalovirus-associated. Data from an earlier analysis indicated that most TCR beta V segments were productive either about 90% or about 30% of the time. Analyzed later, most CMV-associated TCR beta chains appeared HLA-restricted.

V was trimmed by 8 bases and J by 4 bases, leaving 23 bases between them. This CDR3 has 16 amino acids. The germline V gene encodes CDR1 SGHVS and CDR2 FQNEAQ. The PCR made use of 60 Vbeta and 13 Jbeta primers. Method: immunoSEQ multiplex PCR; TCRdb's copy keeps in-frame clones and lacks some. This sample has about 120,000 clones; 60% to 85% occur once, and the top ten carry roughly 1.6%. As to this clone: Its cognate antigen is unknown.

This TCR came from a woman aged 18-29 years in good health and CMV-seronegative. The sample taken for sequencing was PBMCs. The chain combines TRBV7-8 with TRBJ1-2; maybe TRBD1 (5 bases). CDR3 bases: TGTGCCAGCGGGTCACGGGGGTCGTATAGTTCCTATGGCTACACCTTC. This translates into CASGSRGSYSSYGYTF. The full variable domain, with the rest looked up from reference TRBV7-8 and TRBJ1-2, is GAGVSQSPRYKVAKRGQDVALRCDPISGHVSLFWYQQALGQGPEFLTYFQNEAQLDKSGLPSDRFFAERPEGSVSTLKIQRTQQEDSAVYLCASGSRGSYSSYGYTFGSGTRLTVV.